The rows below give T cell receptor beta chains drawn from one sample of a study of cytomegalovirus exposure and HLA in healthy donors. Sequencing used immunoSEQ multiplex PCR; TCRdb keeps in-frame clones, though not all of them. Altogether about 350,000 clones are present, around 90% being singletons, with the ten largest covering roughly 1.1%. The sequencing sample was made of PBMCs. The receptors originated from a young woman in good health and CMV-seropositive. Each CDR3 is given with its conserved first and last residue. The order of the fields is clone size, J gene, D gene, V gene, CDR3 length, CDR3 protein, CDR3 DNA. D genes are given only for firm matches. A clone size is listed for some rows: how often the clone was seen (once, few, many), or a class if it is expanded.

clone size: -; J gene: TRBJ2-1; D gene: TRBD2; V gene: TRBV7-2; CDR3 length: 17; CDR3 protein: CASSREKWRGAYNEQFF; CDR3 DNA: TGTGCCAGCAGCCGAGAGAAGTGGCGGGGGGCCTACAATGAGCAGTTCTTC
clone size: -; J gene: TRBJ2-5; D gene: TRBD1; V gene: TRBV19; CDR3 length: 15; CDR3 protein: CASSHRGLGQETQYF; CDR3 DNA: TGTGCCAGTAGTCACAGGGGATTGGGGCAAGAGACCCAGTACTTC
clone size: -; J gene: TRBJ1-5; D gene: -; V gene: TRBV19; CDR3 length: 15; CDR3 protein: CASSTTDRSNQPQHF; CDR3 DNA: TGTGCCAGTAGTACGACAGACCGTAGCAATCAGCCCCAGCATTTT
clone size: -; J gene: TRBJ1-1; D gene: -; V gene: TRBV18; CDR3 length: 20; CDR3 protein: CASSPFVSGSGGEGNTEAFF; CDR3 DNA: TGTGCCAGCTCACCTTTCGTCTCAGGTTCCGGGGGAGAAGGGAACACTGAAGCTTTCTTT
clone size: -; J gene: TRBJ2-7; D gene: -; V gene: TRBV27; CDR3 length: 15; CDR3 protein: CASSPTHGQTYEQYF; CDR3 DNA: TGTGCCAGCAGTCCCACCCACGGACAGACCTACGAGCAGTACTTC
clone size: -; J gene: TRBJ1-4; D gene: -; V gene: TRBV7-6; CDR3 length: 14; CDR3 protein: CASSLVDSDEKLFF; CDR3 DNA: TGTGCCAGCAGCTTAGTGGACAGTGATGAAAAACTGTTTTTT
clone size: -; J gene: TRBJ2-1; D gene: -; V gene: TRBV15; CDR3 length: 12; CDR3 protein: CATSREPNEQFF; CDR3 DNA: TGTGCCACCAGCAGAGAACCCAATGAGCAGTTCTTC
clone size: -; J gene: TRBJ2-7; D gene: -; V gene: TRBV15; CDR3 length: 13; CDR3 protein: CATSSGGPYEQYF; CDR3 DNA: TGTGCCACCAGCAGCGGCGGACCCTACGAGCAGTACTTC
clone size: -; J gene: TRBJ1-1; D gene: TRBD1; V gene: TRBV28; CDR3 length: 13; CDR3 protein: CASSLRQGVGAFF; CDR3 DNA: TGTGCCAGCAGTTTGAGACAGGGCGTTGGAGCTTTCTTT
clone size: -; J gene: TRBJ2-5; D gene: -; V gene: TRBV30; CDR3 length: 11; CDR3 protein: CAWSVQETQYF; CDR3 DNA: TGTGCCTGGAGTGTACAAGAGACCCAGTACTTC
clone size: -; J gene: TRBJ1-5; D gene: -; V gene: TRBV6-5; CDR3 length: 15; CDR3 protein: CASSSTGNGNQPQHF; CDR3 DNA: TGTGCCAGCAGTTCAACAGGGAATGGCAATCAGCCCCAGCATTTT
clone size: -; J gene: TRBJ2-7; D gene: -; V gene: TRBV5-6; CDR3 length: 15; CDR3 protein: CASSLRITVLDEQYF; CDR3 DNA: TGTGCCAGCAGCTTGAGGATAACCGTCCTCGACGAGCAGTACTTC
clone size: -; J gene: TRBJ2-1; D gene: TRBD2; V gene: TRBV2; CDR3 length: 14; CDR3 protein: CARTGTSGSNEQFF; CDR3 DNA: TGTGCCAGGACCGGGACTAGCGGGAGTAATGAGCAGTTCTTC
clone size: -; J gene: TRBJ1-5; D gene: TRBD1; V gene: TRBV6-1; CDR3 length: 16; CDR3 protein: CASSEMWDRANQPQHF; CDR3 DNA: TGTGCCAGCAGTGAAATGTGGGACAGGGCCAATCAGCCCCAGCATTTT
clone size: -; J gene: TRBJ2-5; D gene: -; V gene: TRBV5-1; CDR3 length: 13; CDR3 protein: CASSLGTEETQYF; CDR3 DNA: TGCGCCAGCAGCTTGGGGACGGAAGAGACCCAGTACTTC
clone size: -; J gene: TRBJ2-3; D gene: -; V gene: TRBV4-1; CDR3 length: 16; CDR3 protein: CASSQAYRGDTDTQYF; CDR3 DNA: TGCGCCAGCAGCCAAGCGTACCGGGGAGACACAGATACGCAGTATTTT
clone size: -; J gene: TRBJ2-7; D gene: -; V gene: TRBV6-5; CDR3 length: 14; CDR3 protein: CASSYSYRAHEQYF; CDR3 DNA: TGTGCCAGCAGTTACTCGTACAGGGCACACGAGCAGTACTTC
clone size: -; J gene: TRBJ2-7; D gene: TRBD2; V gene: TRBV5-1; CDR3 length: 16; CDR3 protein: CASSLGLAGLRLEQYF; CDR3 DNA: TGCGCCAGCAGCTTGGGACTAGCGGGACTAAGGCTCGAGCAGTACTTC
clone size: once; J gene: TRBJ2-7; D gene: -; V gene: TRBV7-9; CDR3 length: 14; CDR3 protein: CASSLQGRAYEQYF; CDR3 DNA: TGTGCCAGCAGCTTGCAGGGTAGGGCTTACGAGCAGTACTTC
clone size: once; J gene: TRBJ2-7; D gene: -; V gene: TRBV7-2; CDR3 length: 14; CDR3 protein: CASSPTDIPYEQYF; CDR3 DNA: TGTGCCAGCAGCCCTACAGACATCCCCTACGAGCAGTACTTC
clone size: -; J gene: TRBJ1-2; D gene: -; V gene: TRBV30; CDR3 length: 13; CDR3 protein: CAWSAEGYYGYTF; CDR3 DNA: TGTGCCTGGAGCGCTGAGGGCTACTATGGCTACACCTTC
clone size: -; J gene: TRBJ2-6; D gene: -; V gene: TRBV28; CDR3 length: 17; CDR3 protein: CASSRGGAPSGANVLTF; CDR3 DNA: TGTGCCAGCAGCAGAGGAGGGGCCCCCTCTGGGGCCAACGTCCTGACTTTC
clone size: -; J gene: TRBJ2-6; D gene: -; V gene: TRBV27; CDR3 length: 18; CDR3 protein: CASSLYRTDLSGANVLTF; CDR3 DNA: TGTGCCAGCAGTTTATATAGGACAGACCTCTCTGGGGCCAACGTCCTGACTTTC
clone size: -; J gene: TRBJ2-1; D gene: TRBD2; V gene: TRBV29-1; CDR3 length: 15; CDR3 protein: CSVFIAGGPKNEQFF; CDR3 DNA: TGCAGCGTGTTCATAGCGGGGGGGCCTAAGAATGAGCAGTTCTTC
clone size: -; J gene: TRBJ2-2; D gene: -; V gene: TRBV7-7; CDR3 length: 15; CDR3 protein: CASSKVPSNTGELFF; CDR3 DNA: TGTGCCAGCAGCAAGGTCCCGTCGAACACCGGGGAGCTGTTTTTT
clone size: -; J gene: TRBJ1-3; D gene: -; V gene: TRBV4-2; CDR3 length: 14; CDR3 protein: CASSQADPGNTIYF; CDR3 DNA: TGTGCCAGCAGCCAAGCGGACCCTGGAAACACCATATATTTT
clone size: -; J gene: TRBJ2-7; D gene: -; V gene: TRBV9; CDR3 length: 14; CDR3 protein: CASSVGLVLSEQYF; CDR3 DNA: TGTGCCAGCAGCGTAGGCTTGGTACTCTCAGAGCAGTACTTC
clone size: -; J gene: TRBJ1-6; D gene: -; V gene: TRBV30; CDR3 length: 15; CDR3 protein: CAWSVTAAGNSPLHF; CDR3 DNA: TGTGCCTGGAGTGTAACCGCGGCAGGGAATTCACCCCTCCACTTT
clone size: -; J gene: TRBJ2-3; D gene: TRBD1; V gene: TRBV29-1; CDR3 length: 14; CDR3 protein: CSVGTGIPTDTQYF; CDR3 DNA: TGCAGCGTTGGGACAGGGATCCCCACAGATACGCAGTATTTT
clone size: -; J gene: TRBJ2-3; D gene: -; V gene: TRBV6-5; CDR3 length: 15; CDR3 protein: CASSYSISSTDTQYF; CDR3 DNA: TGTGCCAGCAGTTACTCGATTAGCAGCACAGATACGCAGTATTTT
clone size: once; J gene: TRBJ2-2; D gene: TRBD2; V gene: TRBV6-1; CDR3 length: 16; CDR3 protein: CASSEALAGNTGELFF; CDR3 DNA: TGTGCCAGCAGTGAAGCGCTAGCGGGGAACACCGGGGAGCTGTTTTTT
clone size: -; J gene: TRBJ2-3; D gene: TRBD2; V gene: TRBV27; CDR3 length: 14; CDR3 protein: CASSTPSGADTQYF; CDR3 DNA: TGTGCCAGCAGTACACCTAGCGGCGCAGATACGCAGTATTTT
clone size: -; J gene: TRBJ1-2; D gene: -; V gene: TRBV5-6; CDR3 length: 13; CDR3 protein: CASSVKGNYGYTF; CDR3 DNA: TGTGCCAGCAGCGTCAAGGGCAACTATGGCTACACCTTC
clone size: -; J gene: TRBJ2-7; D gene: -; V gene: TRBV30; CDR3 length: 12; CDR3 protein: CAWADNSYEQYF; CDR3 DNA: TGTGCCTGGGCGGACAACTCCTACGAGCAGTACTTC
clone size: -; J gene: TRBJ2-1; D gene: -; V gene: TRBV6-5; CDR3 length: 16; CDR3 protein: CASSFRRGKDGNEQFF; CDR3 DNA: TGTGCCAGCAGTTTCCGTCGGGGAAAAGACGGCAATGAGCAGTTCTTC
clone size: -; J gene: TRBJ2-1; D gene: TRBD2; V gene: TRBV18; CDR3 length: 15; CDR3 protein: CASSPLAGGYNEQFF; CDR3 DNA: TGTGCCAGCTCACCACTAGCGGGAGGATACAATGAGCAGTTCTTC
clone size: -; J gene: TRBJ1-2; D gene: -; V gene: TRBV27; CDR3 length: 14; CDR3 protein: CASSPKGPNYGYTF; CDR3 DNA: TGTGCCAGCAGCCCCAAGGGACCAAACTATGGCTACACCTTC
clone size: -; J gene: TRBJ2-5; D gene: -; V gene: TRBV11-1; CDR3 length: 15; CDR3 protein: CASSFGTTKGATQYF; CDR3 DNA: TGTGCCAGCAGCTTCGGGACAACCAAAGGAGCGACCCAGTACTTC
clone size: once; J gene: TRBJ1-1; D gene: -; V gene: TRBV6-4; CDR3 length: 13; CDR3 protein: CASRRATNTEAFF; CDR3 DNA: TGTGCCAGCAGAAGGGCGACGAACACTGAAGCTTTCTTT
clone size: -; J gene: TRBJ2-2; D gene: -; V gene: TRBV2; CDR3 length: 16; CDR3 protein: CASSYPWGDYTGELFF; CDR3 DNA: TGTGCCAGCTCCTACCCTTGGGGGGATTACACCGGGGAGCTGTTTTTT
clone size: -; J gene: TRBJ2-7; D gene: -; V gene: TRBV21-1; CDR3 length: 16; CDR3 protein: CASSKAAGEPDYEQYF; CDR3 DNA: TGTGCCAGCAGCAAAGCCGCGGGAGAGCCTGACTACGAGCAGTACTTC
clone size: once; J gene: TRBJ2-3; D gene: -; V gene: TRBV5-8; CDR3 length: 15; CDR3 protein: CASSLRHYRRDTQYF; CDR3 DNA: TGTGCCAGCAGCTTGCGGCATTATCGGCGTGATACGCAGTATTTT
clone size: -; J gene: TRBJ1-5; D gene: -; V gene: TRBV18; CDR3 length: 14; CDR3 protein: CASSPRQGNQPQHF; CDR3 DNA: TGTGCCAGCTCACCACGCCAGGGGAATCAGCCCCAGCATTTT
clone size: -; J gene: TRBJ1-1; D gene: TRBD1; V gene: TRBV12-5; CDR3 length: 14; CDR3 protein: CASGTDRVNTEAFF; CDR3 DNA: TGTGCTAGTGGTACCGACAGGGTGAACACTGAAGCTTTCTTT
clone size: -; J gene: TRBJ2-3; D gene: -; V gene: TRBV27; CDR3 length: 13; CDR3 protein: CASSVGTFNTQYF; CDR3 DNA: TGTGCCAGCAGTGTCGGGACTTTTAATACGCAGTATTTT
clone size: -; J gene: TRBJ2-1; D gene: TRBD2; V gene: TRBV18; CDR3 length: 17; CDR3 protein: CASSPVGSGAFDNEQFF; CDR3 DNA: TGTGCCAGCTCCCCTGTGGGTAGCGGGGCATTCGACAATGAGCAGTTCTTC
clone size: -; J gene: TRBJ2-5; D gene: -; V gene: TRBV30; CDR3 length: 13; CDR3 protein: CAWSGEVQETQYF; CDR3 DNA: TGTGCCTGGAGTGGTGAAGTCCAAGAGACCCAGTACTTC
clone size: -; J gene: TRBJ2-5; D gene: -; V gene: TRBV7-9; CDR3 length: 14; CDR3 protein: CASSKDRYQETQYF; CDR3 DNA: TGTGCCAGCAGCAAAGACAGATACCAAGAGACCCAGTACTTC
clone size: few; J gene: TRBJ1-6; D gene: -; V gene: TRBV9; CDR3 length: 14; CDR3 protein: CASSPGTYGSPLHF; CDR3 DNA: TGTGCCAGCAGCCCCGGGACCTATGGCTCACCCCTCCACTTT
clone size: -; J gene: TRBJ2-2; D gene: TRBD1; V gene: TRBV4-1; CDR3 length: 16; CDR3 protein: CASSQTGTGLTGELFF; CDR3 DNA: TGCGCCAGCAGCCAGACCGGGACAGGGTTGACCGGGGAGCTGTTTTTT
clone size: -; J gene: TRBJ1-1; D gene: -; V gene: TRBV6-5; CDR3 length: 14; CDR3 protein: CASSYSTGGTEAFF; CDR3 DNA: TGTGCCAGCAGTTACTCGACTGGCGGGACTGAAGCTTTCTTT
clone size: -; J gene: TRBJ2-3; D gene: -; V gene: TRBV11-1; CDR3 length: 14; CDR3 protein: CASSLGGSTDTQYF; CDR3 DNA: TGTGCCAGCAGCTTAGGGGGGAGCACAGATACGCAGTATTTT
clone size: -; J gene: TRBJ2-7; D gene: -; V gene: TRBV28; CDR3 length: 12; CDR3 protein: CASSLSAAGLYF; CDR3 DNA: TGTGCCAGCAGTTTATCAGCGGCAGGTCTGTACTTC
clone size: -; J gene: TRBJ2-1; D gene: -; V gene: TRBV27; CDR3 length: 16; CDR3 protein: CASSLADLRVMNEQFF; CDR3 DNA: TGTGCCAGCAGTTTAGCAGACCTAAGAGTCATGAATGAGCAGTTCTTC
clone size: -; J gene: TRBJ2-2; D gene: -; V gene: TRBV6-1; CDR3 length: 15; CDR3 protein: CASSEGFPNTGELFF; CDR3 DNA: TGTGCCAGCAGTGAAGGGTTCCCGAACACCGGGGAGCTGTTTTTT
clone size: -; J gene: TRBJ2-7; D gene: -; V gene: TRBV21-1; CDR3 length: 10; CDR3 protein: CASSPYEQYF; CDR3 DNA: TGTGCCAGCAGCCCCTACGAGCAGTACTTC
clone size: once; J gene: TRBJ1-2; D gene: -; V gene: TRBV30; CDR3 length: 14; CDR3 protein: CAWSVPRGGYGYTF; CDR3 DNA: TGTGCCTGGAGTGTACCCCGCGGGGGCTATGGCTACACCTTC
clone size: -; J gene: TRBJ2-1; D gene: -; V gene: TRBV4-1; CDR3 length: 17; CDR3 protein: CASSQVGGRTGRNEQFF; CDR3 DNA: TGCGCCAGCAGCCAAGTCGGGGGTAGGACGGGGAGGAATGAGCAGTTCTTC
clone size: -; J gene: TRBJ1-1; D gene: -; V gene: TRBV4-3; CDR3 length: 14; CDR3 protein: CASSQGRASTEAFF; CDR3 DNA: TGCGCCAGCAGCCAGGGCAGGGCTTCCACTGAAGCTTTCTTT